This is a list of T cell receptor beta chains from one sample in a study of shared clonotypes between healthy human individuals. Repertoires were generated with immunoSEQ multiplex PCR, while TCRdb's copy carries only in-frame clones and drops some. The top ten clones hold roughly 0.13% of a sample with more than 2 million clones, almost 96% of them seen once. Sequenced material: naive CD4+ T cells sorted from blood. The receptors stem from a man aged 18-30 years in good health. Each CDR3 is given with its conserved first and last residue. The order of the fields is V gene, J gene, clone size, D gene, CDR3 DNA, CDR3 protein. The D gene is left open where the match is weak. The listing skips clone size in some rows; elsewhere it reads once, few, many or a size class.

TRBV12-5,TRBJ2-1,.,.,TGTGCTAGTGGTTTGGGACTCACCAATGAGCAGTTCTTC,CASGLGLTNEQFF
TRBV18,TRBJ1-2,.,.,TGTGCCAGCTCACCGGTGGGGGTTGGACAGCATAACTATGGCTACACCTTC,CASSPVGVGQHNYGYTF
TRBV6-5,TRBJ2-7,.,.,TGTGCCAGCAGTTACTTCACAGCTGGCAGCTACGAGCAGTACTTC,CASSYFTAGSYEQYF
TRBV7-2,TRBJ2-3,.,.,TGTGCCAGCGGGCCCGAGGGGGGACGGGTGCAGTATTTT,CASGPEGGRVQYF
TRBV5-1,TRBJ2-7,.,TRBD2,TGCGCCAGCAGCAAGGCCGGGACTAGCGGGGGGGCCGAGCAGTACTTC,CASSKAGTSGGAEQYF
TRBV7-2,TRBJ2-1,.,TRBD2,TGTGCCAGCAGCTCCTCGGGACTAGCGGGATGGAATGAGCAGTTCTTC,CASSSSGLAGWNEQFF
TRBV5-4,TRBJ1-1,.,.,TGTGCCAGCAGCTTGAACCGCGAAGCTTTCTTT,CASSLNREAFF
TRBV6-5,TRBJ1-5,.,.,TGTGCCAGCAGGCAGGGACTGAGCAATCAGCCCCAGCATTTT,CASRQGLSNQPQHF
TRBV9,TRBJ2-1,.,TRBD2,TGTGCCAGCAGCGTAGATGGCGGGAGGGCCAATGAGCAGTTCTTC,CASSVDGGRANEQFF
TRBV5-4,TRBJ2-5,.,.,TGTGCCAGCAGCATACAGGCGCCTCCAGAGACCCAGTACTTC,CASSIQAPPETQYF
TRBV18,TRBJ1-1,.,.,TGTGCCAGCTCACCGAGGAGATTGGTGAACACTGAAGCTTTCTTT,CASSPRRLVNTEAFF
TRBV19,TRBJ1-5,.,.,TGTGCCAGTAGTATCGGGCCAGGCTTCAATCAGCCCCAGCATTTT,CASSIGPGFNQPQHF
TRBV2,TRBJ2-5,.,.,TGTGCCAGCAGTGATCAGGGAACTCAAGAGACCCAGTACTTC,CASSDQGTQETQYF
TRBV9,TRBJ1-4,.,.,TGTGCCAGCAGCGGGAGCTGGGCCAGTAATGAAAAACTGTTTTTT,CASSGSWASNEKLFF
TRBV6-1,TRBJ1-2,few,.,TGTGCCAGCAGTGAATTGTCGGGCTACACCTTC,CASSELSGYTF
TRBV19,TRBJ1-5,.,TRBD1,TGTGCCAGTACTATCGGGACAGGGGCGAATCAGCCCCAGCATTTT,CASTIGTGANQPQHF
TRBV10-3,TRBJ1-2,few,.,TGTGCCATCAGTTCAGGGGACGTTGGCTACACCTTC,CAISSGDVGYTF
TRBV6-1,TRBJ1-2,.,TRBD1,TGTGCCAGCAGTGCTCTACAGGGGGCTCGGTATGGCTACACCTTC,CASSALQGARYGYTF
TRBV13,TRBJ2-1,.,TRBD1,TGTGCCAGCAGCTTACGGGACAGAGCCCACAATGAGCAGTTCTTC,CASSLRDRAHNEQFF
TRBV28,TRBJ1-3,.,.,TGTGCCAGCAGTTCCCCGGGAATTCCTGGAAACACCATATATTTT,CASSSPGIPGNTIYF
TRBV6-6,TRBJ1-2,.,.,TGTGCCAGCACGGCGACCAGAGGCCGGGGGCTTGGTGGCTACACCTTC,CASTATRGRGLGGYTF
TRBV6-1,TRBJ2-2,.,TRBD2,TGTGCCAGCAGTATTAGCGGGAGTACGCCCGGGGAGCTGTTTTTT,CASSISGSTPGELFF
TRBV19,TRBJ1-3,.,.,TGTGCCAGTAGTATTAATGTGGGATTTGGAAACACCATATATTTT,CASSINVGFGNTIYF
TRBV2,TRBJ2-2,.,.,TGTGCCAGCAGTGAAGGGCTCAGGGGCCCCGGGGAGCTGTTTTTT,CASSEGLRGPGELFF
TRBV28,TRBJ2-7,.,.,TGTGCCAGCAGCCCCAGGGTCTACGAGCAGTACTTC,CASSPRVYEQYF
TRBV6-6,TRBJ2-3,.,.,TGTGCCAGCAGCGCTCAGGCAGATACGCAGTATTTT,CASSAQADTQYF
TRBV6-5,TRBJ1-5,.,TRBD1,TGTGCCACCGGACAGGGTGTTAGTCAGCCCCAGCATTTT,CATGQGVSQPQHF
TRBV4-3,TRBJ2-5,.,.,TGCGCCAGCAGCTCCTTACCCACGGAGACCCAGTACTTC,CASSSLPTETQYF
TRBV30,TRBJ2-5,once,TRBD1,TGTGCCTGGAGTGTACCCCGGACAGGGGGTGGGGAGACCCAGTACTTC,CAWSVPRTGGGETQYF
TRBV7-2,TRBJ1-3,.,.,TGTGCCAGCAGCGCCCGACAAAGGTCGGGAAACACCATATATTTT,CASSARQRSGNTIYF
TRBV27,TRBJ2-7,once,TRBD1,TGTGCCAGCAGTTTATTGGACAGGGGGCTCGAGCAGTACTTC,CASSLLDRGLEQYF
TRBV10-1,TRBJ2-7,.,TRBD1,TGCGCCAGCAGTCCCCGACAGGGTCCAACCTACGAGCAGTACTTC,CASSPRQGPTYEQYF
TRBV12-5,TRBJ1-3,.,.,TGTGCTAGTGGTCCAGGGTACTCTGGAAACACCATATATTTT,CASGPGYSGNTIYF
TRBV6-6,TRBJ2-6,.,.,TGTGCCAGCACGGATTCTGGGGCCAACGTCCTGACTTTC,CASTDSGANVLTF
TRBV29-1,TRBJ2-2,.,TRBD2,TGCAGCGTTCGTAGCCTAGCGGGGAACACCGGGGAGCTGTTTTTT,CSVRSLAGNTGELFF
TRBV5-1,TRBJ1-6,.,.,TGCGCCAGCAGCTTGGAAGGCCTTTCGGGTTCACCCCTCCACTTT,CASSLEGLSGSPLHF
TRBV7-2,TRBJ2-1,.,.,TGTGCCAGCAGCTTAGGGGGAGGATCCTACAATGAGCAGTTCTTC,CASSLGGGSYNEQFF
TRBV18,TRBJ1-1,.,.,TGTGCCAGCTCACCCAAGGAAGGCCCACGGGGAACTGAAGCTTTCTTT,CASSPKEGPRGTEAFF
TRBV6-1,TRBJ2-5,.,.,TGTGCCAGCAGTGCATGGGAAGAGACCCAGTACTTC,CASSAWEETQYF
TRBV7-9,TRBJ1-5,.,TRBD1,TGTGCCAGCAGCTTAGGACAGGGAAGTTTCAATCAGCCCCAGCATTTT,CASSLGQGSFNQPQHF
TRBV7-9,TRBJ2-5,.,.,TGTGCCAGCAGCTCAACCCTCAGTTTCGAGACCCAGTACTTC,CASSSTLSFETQYF
TRBV30,TRBJ2-3,once,.,TGTGCCTGGAGGTATGGAGGAGCGGTCACAGATACGCAGTATTTT,CAWRYGGAVTDTQYF
TRBV28,TRBJ2-5,.,.,TGTGCCAGCAGCCTTCCTCCCCAGGAGACCCAGTACTTC,CASSLPPQETQYF
TRBV10-3,TRBJ2-2,.,.,TGTGCCACCACCCGGGAATTGGGGACCGGGGAGCTGTTTTTT,CATTRELGTGELFF